This T cell receptor (beta chain) is from a study of spatial heterogeneity in lung cancer. Overall study context: A unique TCR and UMI combination showed up more than ten times in raw reads, on average.

Unique molecular identifiers tagged every individual TCR cDNA molecule. TCRdb processed the 5' RACE reads anew with MiXCR; each CDR3 protein has one entry. The sample carries approximately 7,800 distinct CDR3 sequences, 8.6% recorded once. Time point in this sample: sample taken at primary tumor resection. Untreated early-stage non-small cell lung cancer patients, 72 in total, were the donors. Sequencing of whole RNA from tumor, nontumor lung or frozen PBMC involved no sorting. CDR1 is SGHAT and CDR2 is FQNNGV in the germline V gene. Trimming stripped 5 bases from V and 3 bases from J, with 8 bases between. This CDR3 has 13 residues. In this sample, this clonotype is medium-sized.

The rearrangement uses TRBV11-2 and TRBJ2-1; tentative D call: TRBD2 (6 bases). The source of this sequence is a male donor with early-stage non-small cell lung cancer. The sequencing here drew on PBMCs, taken at surgery. CDR3 loop: CASSTGLYNEQFF. The CDR3 nucleotides read TGTGCCAGCAGCACGGGACTCTACAATGAGCAGTTCTTC.